Each of the 7 T cell receptor beta chains below was sequenced from the same sample in a study of radiation and T cells in renal cell carcinoma (dated by TCRdb to about 2020). Preparation of the library involved the immunoSEQ multiplex PCR assay. Imported from immuneACCESS, the table was reduced by TCRdb to in-frame sequences with V and J called. These copies leave out some clones; in studies compared against another copy, an unresolved V gene accounts for under half, and the cause of the remainder is not known. The sample yields about 130,000 clones; around nine tenths were counted once. The ten largest clones take up around 12% of the sample. The time point label corresponds to: baseline pretreatment blood. Read against the paper, the sample's treatment or condition label means: 15 Gy SBRT to primary tumor, nephrectomy 4 weeks later. This sample comprised blood, obtained from a patient whose treatment included radiotherapy and nephrectomy. All receptors come from a woman between 45 and 60 years old with renal cell carcinoma.

CDR3 loop: CASSFGAGWGNNEQFF. DNA for the CDR3: TGCGCCAGCAGCTTTGGGGCGGGCTGGGGTAATAATGAGCAGTTCTTC. The V call is TRBV4-3, the J call TRBJ2-1; the D gene could be TRBD1 or TRBD2 (5 bases each). The CDR3 runs to 16 residues. V lost 5 bases and J 7 bases, leaving 21 bases between the germline ends. Per germline, CDR1 LGHNA and CDR2 YSLEER.

J is TRBJ1-6 and V is TRBV4-1, with D perhaps matching TRBD1 (6 bases). V was shortened by 4 bases and J by 4 bases, with 11 bases between the two germline ends. This CDR3 has 15 amino acids. Per the germline V gene, CDR1 is MGHRA and CDR2 is YSYEKL. The CDR3 DNA is TGCGCCAGCAGCCCTCCTACAGGGTATAATTCACCCCTCCACTTT. It codes for CASSPPTGYNSPLHF.

This clone was counted a few times. V gene TRBV7-2 combines with J gene TRBJ1-1; D not resolved. V lost 3 bases to trimming and J lost 2 bases, with 10 bases between them. In germline, CDR1 is SGHTA, CDR2 FQGNSA. The CDR3 has 14 amino acids. This CDR3 reads CASSFSSLNTEAFF. The CDR3 coding sequence is TGTGCCAGCAGCTTCTCATCCCTTAACACTGAAGCTTTCTTT.

V and J are TRBV5-5 and TRBJ1-2; D gene uncertain. Germline loops: CDR1 SGHKS, CDR2 YYEKEE (reference sequence). This CDR3 spans 12 amino acids. V lost 4 bases, J lost 5 bases, and 9 bases lay in between. CDR3 coding DNA: TGTGCCAGCAGCCCCGCTTTGTATGGCTACACCTTC. Residues: CASSPALYGYTF.

This chain links TRBV23-1 with TRBJ2-7; D might be TRBD2 (6 bases). TRBV23-1 is placed among ORFs of uncertain function. This CDR3 is built from 19 residues. V shed 3 bases and J shed 3 bases, with 27 bases lying between them. The CDR3 here is CASSHFPSVRGEPNYEQYF. The CDR3 nucleotides are TGCGCCAGCAGTCATTTTCCTTCCGTGCGCGGGGAGCCAAACTACGAGCAGTACTTC.

This chain connects TRBV6-6 to TRBJ2-1; TRBD2 agrees at 15 bases. The CDR3 runs to 15 residues. Germline-derived CDR1 and CDR2 are MNHNY and SVGAGI (reference sequence). With 6 bases clipped from V and 10 bases from J, the junction kept 7 bases outside the gene matches. CDR3 sequence: CASSQGLAGGREQFF. The CDR3 bases are TGTGCCAGCAGCCAGGGACTAGCGGGGGGCAGGGAGCAGTTCTTC.

V gene TRBV6-5 combines with J gene TRBJ2-7, with D perhaps TRBD1 (7 bases). The V gene lost 1 base and the J gene lost 7 bases, with 14 bases spanning the gap. The CDR3 runs to 14 residues. The V gene's germline CDR1 is MNHEY and CDR2 SVGAGI. The CDR3 protein is CASSYLTGAGEQYF. CDR3 coding DNA: TGTGCCAGCAGTTACTTAACAGGGGCGGGAGAGCAGTACTTC.